The following is a T cell receptor beta chain sequence with its context. Deletions cut 3 bases from V and 6 bases from J, with 6 bases between. Germline loops: CDR1 LGHNA, CDR2 YNFKEQ. The CDR3 consists of 12 residues. High-throughput TCR beta sequencing covered peripheral CD8+ and CD4+ T cells. This sample stems from a study of CD8 T cells in Susac syndrome. A quantity of about 0.5 to 1 ug RNA underwent reverse transcription using random hexamers. One entry per CDR3 protein results from TCRdb running MiXCR on the immunoSEQ multiplex PCR reads. The table lists about 300,000 distinct CDR3 sequences, 85% of them singletons.

The specimen was CD8+ T cells from PBMCs. The chain employs TRBV4-2 and TRBJ2-1; no firm D call. The sequence was obtained from a human donor with multiple sclerosis. This CDR3 reads CASSHSLNEQFF. CDR3 in DNA: TGTGCCAGCAGCCACAGCCTCAATGAGCAGTTCTTC.